These T cell receptor beta chains were read from a single sample in a study of blood T cell repertoires in COVID-19. Data came from immunoSEQ multiplex PCR; TCRdb stores just in-frame clones and leaves some out. The data hold some 130,000 clones, with around 88% observed a single time. The specimen sequenced was peripheral blood. The receptors come from a man aged 50-59 years with acute or convalescent COVID-19. Each CDR3 is given with its conserved first and last residue. Each record gives: CDR3 protein, CDR3 DNA, D gene, clone size, J gene, V gene. A D gene is named only where the DNA matches it firmly. The size of a clone is reported for some rows only, either as once, few or many, or as a class for expanded clones.

CDR3aa: CASSLTGATGDTEAFF; CDR3nt: TGCGCCAGCAGCCTAACAGGGGCGACGGGGGACACTGAAGCTTTCTTT; d_gene: TRBD1; abundance: .; j_gene: TRBJ1-1; v_gene: TRBV4-1
CDR3aa: CASSFSSNQPQHF; CDR3nt: TGTGCCAGCAGTTTCAGTAGCAATCAGCCCCAGCATTTT; d_gene: .; abundance: .; j_gene: TRBJ1-5; v_gene: TRBV12-3/TRBV12-4
CDR3aa: CASRAGTVSYEQYF; CDR3nt: TGTGCCAGCAGAGCAGGGACAGTATCCTACGAGCAGTACTTC; d_gene: TRBD1; abundance: .; j_gene: TRBJ2-7; v_gene: TRBV28
CDR3aa: CASSLGAGTEAFF; CDR3nt: TGTGCCAGCAGTTTAGGGGCAGGCACTGAAGCTTTCTTT; d_gene: .; abundance: once; j_gene: TRBJ1-1; v_gene: TRBV12-3/TRBV12-4
CDR3aa: CASSQRGEQFF; CDR3nt: TGTGCCAGCAGCCAAAGGGGGGAGCAGTTCTTC; d_gene: .; abundance: .; j_gene: TRBJ2-1; v_gene: TRBV3-1/TRBV3-2
CDR3aa: CASSAGGNYEQYF; CDR3nt: TGCGCCAGCAGCGCGGGGGGGAACTACGAGCAGTACTTC; d_gene: TRBD2; abundance: .; j_gene: TRBJ2-7; v_gene: TRBV5-1
CDR3aa: CASSLILYRGHNSPLHF; CDR3nt: TGTGCCAGCAGCTTAATACTGTACAGGGGGCATAATTCACCCCTCCACTTT; d_gene: TRBD1; abundance: .; j_gene: TRBJ1-6; v_gene: TRBV11-2
CDR3aa: CATADRGPTDTQYF; CDR3nt: TGTGCCACTGCAGACAGGGGGCCCACAGATACGCAGTATTTT; d_gene: TRBD1; abundance: .; j_gene: TRBJ2-3; v_gene: TRBV6-5
CDR3aa: CASSLFGTGELFF; CDR3nt: TGTGCCAGCAGCCTATTCGGGACCGGGGAGCTGTTTTTT; d_gene: .; abundance: .; j_gene: TRBJ2-2; v_gene: TRBV9
CDR3aa: CASSIQGRGAPLHF; CDR3nt: TGTGCCAGTAGTATTCAGGGCCGTGGCGCACCCCTCCACTTT; d_gene: .; abundance: .; j_gene: TRBJ1-6; v_gene: TRBV19
CDR3aa: CASSPLGRGGDTEAFF; CDR3nt: TGCGCCAGCAGCCCTCTGGGTAGAGGAGGGGACACTGAAGCTTTCTTT; d_gene: .; abundance: .; j_gene: TRBJ1-1; v_gene: TRBV5-1
CDR3aa: CASSPYDSVSGNTIYF; CDR3nt: TGTGCCAGCAGCCCGTACGACAGCGTCTCTGGAAACACCATATATTTT; d_gene: .; abundance: .; j_gene: TRBJ1-3; v_gene: TRBV11-2
CDR3aa: CASFGRQGRDNEQFF; CDR3nt: TGTGCCTCATTCGGTCGACAGGGACGAGACAATGAGCAGTTCTTC; d_gene: TRBD1; abundance: .; j_gene: TRBJ2-1; v_gene: TRBV30
CDR3aa: CASWTGVTEAFF; CDR3nt: TGTGCCAGCTGGACAGGGGTCACTGAAGCTTTCTTT; d_gene: TRBD1; abundance: .; j_gene: TRBJ1-1; v_gene: TRBV6-5
CDR3aa: CASSLDPYGSYTF; CDR3nt: TGCGCCAGCAGCTTGGATCCCTACGGGAGCTACACCTTC; d_gene: .; abundance: .; j_gene: TRBJ1-2; v_gene: TRBV5-1
CDR3aa: CASSFGQGQAFF; CDR3nt: TGTGCCAGCAGCTTCGGACAGGGCCAGGCTTTCTTT; d_gene: TRBD1; abundance: once; j_gene: TRBJ1-1; v_gene: TRBV7-9
CDR3aa: CASSGARANSPLHF; CDR3nt: TGTGCCAGCAGTGGGGCGCGGGCTAATTCACCCCTCCACTTT; d_gene: .; abundance: .; j_gene: TRBJ1-6; v_gene: TRBV2
CDR3aa: CASSPGQVREAFF; CDR3nt: TGTGCCAGCAGTCCGGGACAAGTCCGTGAAGCTTTCTTT; d_gene: .; abundance: few; j_gene: TRBJ1-1; v_gene: TRBV5-6
CDR3aa: CALGGSSDTEAFF; CDR3nt: TGTGCACTGGGGGGGAGTAGTGACACTGAAGCTTTCTTT; d_gene: .; abundance: .; j_gene: TRBJ1-1; v_gene: TRBV18
CDR3aa: CASNDDGGSYTEAFF; CDR3nt: TGCGCCAGCAATGATGACGGGGGAAGTTACACTGAAGCTTTCTTT; d_gene: .; abundance: .; j_gene: TRBJ1-1; v_gene: TRBV5-1
CDR3aa: CASSESGGAGTEAFF; CDR3nt: TGCGCCAGCAGTGAGTCGGGGGGGGCTGGGACTGAAGCTTTCTTT; d_gene: .; abundance: once; j_gene: TRBJ1-1; v_gene: TRBV10-2
CDR3aa: CASSFLLGQGYEQYF; CDR3nt: TGTGCCAGCAGTTTCCTCCTCGGACAGGGATACGAGCAGTACTTC; d_gene: TRBD1; abundance: once; j_gene: TRBJ2-7; v_gene: TRBV27
CDR3aa: CASSQHRGDTYNEQFF; CDR3nt: TGCGCCAGCAGCCAACACAGGGGAGACACCTACAATGAGCAGTTCTTC; d_gene: TRBD1; abundance: .; j_gene: TRBJ2-1; v_gene: TRBV4-1
CDR3aa: CASRAPGGMNTEAFF; CDR3nt: TGTGCCAGCAGAGCCCCGGGAGGAATGAACACTGAAGCTTTCTTT; d_gene: .; abundance: .; j_gene: TRBJ1-1; v_gene: TRBV9
CDR3aa: CASSSGQGVSYEQYF; CDR3nt: TGTGCCAGCAGCTCGGGACAGGGGGTATCCTACGAGCAGTACTTC; d_gene: TRBD1; abundance: .; j_gene: TRBJ2-7; v_gene: TRBV6-5
CDR3aa: CASREGLGGYTF; CDR3nt: TGTGCCAGCAGGGAGGGCTTGGGTGGCTACACCTTC; d_gene: .; abundance: few; j_gene: TRBJ1-2; v_gene: TRBV2
CDR3aa: CASSLQGSTEAFF; CDR3nt: TGCGCCAGCAGCTTACAGGGTAGTACTGAAGCTTTCTTT; d_gene: .; abundance: .; j_gene: TRBJ1-1; v_gene: TRBV5-1
CDR3aa: CASSLGTRGYTF; CDR3nt: TGCGCCAGCAGCCTAGGGACACGCGGCTACACCTTC; d_gene: .; abundance: .; j_gene: TRBJ1-2; v_gene: TRBV5-1
CDR3aa: CASSVAGARGYTF; CDR3nt: TGTGCCAGCAGCGTAGCAGGGGCGCGGGGCTACACCTTC; d_gene: .; abundance: .; j_gene: TRBJ1-2; v_gene: TRBV9
CDR3aa: CASSLAGGSGNTIYF; CDR3nt: TGTGCCAGCAGCTTAGCTGGGGGGTCTGGAAACACCATATATTTT; d_gene: .; abundance: .; j_gene: TRBJ1-3; v_gene: TRBV7-2
CDR3aa: CASSFGGNTEAFF; CDR3nt: TGCGCCAGCAGCTTTGGCGGGAACACTGAAGCTTTCTTT; d_gene: .; abundance: .; j_gene: TRBJ1-1; v_gene: TRBV5-1
CDR3aa: CASSEETGGYEQYF; CDR3nt: TGCGCCAGCAGTGAGGAGACAGGGGGCTACGAGCAGTACTTC; d_gene: TRBD1; abundance: once; j_gene: TRBJ2-7; v_gene: TRBV10-2
CDR3aa: CAISELQGATEAFF; CDR3nt: TGTGCCATCAGTGAGTTACAGGGGGCCACTGAAGCTTTCTTT; d_gene: TRBD1; abundance: .; j_gene: TRBJ1-1; v_gene: TRBV10-3
CDR3aa: CASSRSSGGTYEQYF; CDR3nt: TGTGCCAGCAGCCGATCTAGCGGGGGGACCTACGAGCAGTACTTC; d_gene: TRBD2; abundance: .; j_gene: TRBJ2-7; v_gene: TRBV6-5
CDR3aa: CASTIGLAGNEQFF; CDR3nt: TGTGCCAGTACCATCGGACTAGCGGGAAATGAGCAGTTCTTC; d_gene: TRBD2; abundance: .; j_gene: TRBJ2-1; v_gene: TRBV19
CDR3aa: CASSERQGFTEAFF; CDR3nt: TGTGCCAGCAGTGAACGACAGGGATTCACTGAAGCTTTCTTT; d_gene: TRBD1; abundance: .; j_gene: TRBJ1-1; v_gene: TRBV28
CDR3aa: CASSLVVSVVGSSYNSPLHF; CDR3nt: TGCGCCAGCAGCTTGGTGGTTTCGGTCGTGGGGAGCTCCTATAATTCACCCCTCCACTTT; d_gene: .; abundance: .; j_gene: TRBJ1-6; v_gene: TRBV5-1
CDR3aa: CASARPQGANSNQPQHF; CDR3nt: TGTGCCAGCGCCCGTCCTCAAGGGGCGAATAGCAATCAGCCCCAGCATTTT; d_gene: .; abundance: .; j_gene: TRBJ1-5; v_gene: TRBV19
CDR3aa: CASSRVRGPNTGELFF; CDR3nt: TGTGCCAGCTCACGGGTCAGGGGGCCGAACACCGGGGAGCTGTTTTTT; d_gene: TRBD1; abundance: .; j_gene: TRBJ2-2; v_gene: TRBV18
CDR3aa: CASSTPGTGGEKLFF; CDR3nt: TGTGCCAGCAGCACCCCCGGGACAGGGGGTGAAAAACTGTTTTTT; d_gene: TRBD1; abundance: few; j_gene: TRBJ1-4; v_gene: TRBV28
CDR3aa: CASSITRGYEQYF; CDR3nt: TGTGCCAGTAGTATTACCAGGGGCTACGAGCAGTACTTC; d_gene: .; abundance: .; j_gene: TRBJ2-7; v_gene: TRBV19
CDR3aa: CAISRAGGNTEAFF; CDR3nt: TGTGCCATCAGTAGAGCAGGGGGGAACACTGAAGCTTTCTTT; d_gene: TRBD1; abundance: .; j_gene: TRBJ1-1; v_gene: TRBV10-3
CDR3aa: CASSPGQIYGYTF; CDR3nt: TGTGCCAGCTCTCCAGGACAGATCTATGGCTACACCTTC; d_gene: .; abundance: .; j_gene: TRBJ1-2; v_gene: TRBV18
CDR3aa: CASSAQSNTGELFF; CDR3nt: TGTGCCAGTAGTGCCCAGTCGAACACCGGGGAGCTGTTTTTT; d_gene: .; abundance: .; j_gene: TRBJ2-2; v_gene: TRBV19
CDR3aa: CAISEGQKNTEAFF; CDR3nt: TGTGCCATCAGTGAGGGACAGAAGAACACTGAAGCTTTCTTT; d_gene: .; abundance: .; j_gene: TRBJ1-1; v_gene: TRBV10-3
CDR3aa: CASSHGTGPNEAFF; CDR3nt: TGTGCCAGCAGCCACGGGACAGGGCCGAATGAAGCTTTCTTT; d_gene: TRBD1; abundance: .; j_gene: TRBJ1-1; v_gene: TRBV3-1/TRBV3-2
CDR3aa: CASSEPRGYGYTF; CDR3nt: TGTGCCAGCAGTGAACCCAGGGGCTATGGCTACACCTTC; d_gene: .; abundance: .; j_gene: TRBJ1-2; v_gene: TRBV2
CDR3aa: CASSIDPQLNTEAFF; CDR3nt: TGTGCCAGTAGTATAGATCCCCAACTAAACACTGAAGCTTTCTTT; d_gene: .; abundance: .; j_gene: TRBJ1-1; v_gene: TRBV19
CDR3aa: CASRTWQGPNTEAFF; CDR3nt: TGTGCCAGCAGGACTTGGCAGGGTCCGAACACTGAAGCTTTCTTT; d_gene: .; abundance: .; j_gene: TRBJ1-1; v_gene: TRBV11-2
CDR3aa: CASSLTAGNTIYF; CDR3nt: TGTGCCAGCAGTTTAACAGCTGGAAACACCATATATTTT; d_gene: .; abundance: .; j_gene: TRBJ1-3; v_gene: TRBV28
CDR3aa: CSASTGFYEQYF; CDR3nt: TGCAGTGCTAGTACGGGGTTCTACGAGCAGTACTTC; d_gene: .; abundance: .; j_gene: TRBJ2-7; v_gene: TRBV20-1
CDR3aa: CASSPQGSTDTQYF; CDR3nt: TGTGCCAGCTCACCCCAGGGAAGCACAGATACGCAGTATTTT; d_gene: .; abundance: .; j_gene: TRBJ2-3; v_gene: TRBV18
CDR3aa: CASSHTGTDNEKLFF; CDR3nt: TGTGCCAGCAGCCATACCGGGACAGATAATGAAAAACTGTTTTTT; d_gene: TRBD1; abundance: .; j_gene: TRBJ1-4; v_gene: TRBV3-1/TRBV3-2
CDR3aa: CASSRQGAREAFF; CDR3nt: TGTGCCAGTAGCAGACAGGGGGCGCGGGAAGCTTTCTTT; d_gene: TRBD1; abundance: .; j_gene: TRBJ1-1; v_gene: TRBV2
CDR3aa: CASSGAGLGTDTQYF; CDR3nt: TGTGCCAGCAGTGGCGCTGGACTGGGCACAGATACGCAGTATTTT; d_gene: .; abundance: .; j_gene: TRBJ2-3; v_gene: TRBV2